These 12 T cell receptor beta chains were all obtained from the same sample, sequenced in a study of blood T cell repertoires in COVID-19. Using immunoSEQ multiplex PCR, the repertoire was profiled, and TCRdb retains in-frame clones only, with some absent. The repertoire holds 60,000 to 65,000 clones, with around 85% as singletons. The sample consisted of peripheral blood. These receptor sequences come from a woman aged 80 or over with active or convalescent COVID-19.

The J gene is TRBJ2-1, the V gene TRBV4-1, with a weak D call TRBD2 (6 bases). Trimming cost V 2 bases and J 6 bases, with 11 bases left between them. This CDR3 region has 14 residues. Looked up from germline, CDR1 is MGHRA and CDR2 is YSYEKL. CDR3 residues: CASSQRRETNEQFF. The CDR3 DNA follows: TGCGCCAGCAGCCAAAGGAGGGAAACCAATGAGCAGTTCTTC.

This chain joins TRBV2 and TRBJ2-5; 9 nucleotides line up with TRBD2. Trimming took 6 bases from V and 5 from J; bases not matched to a gene: 7. The germline V gene has CDR1 SNHLY and CDR2 FYNNEI. This CDR3 contains 14 residues. CDR3 residues: CASRGAGGLETQYF. Written as DNA, the CDR3 is TGTGCCAGCAGAGGGGCGGGGGGGCTGGAGACCCAGTACTTC.

This chain joins TRBV7-8 and TRBJ2-7; 9 nucleotides align to TRBD1. This CDR3 is built from 13 residues. The V gene's germline CDR1 is SGHVS and CDR2 FQNEAQ. V trimming: 5 bases; J trimming: 6 bases; junction bases outside the gene matches: 5. In DNA, the CDR3 is TGTGCCAGCAGCCTCGGGACAGGGATCGAGCAGTACTTC. This codes for CASSLGTGIEQYF.

This clone is a singleton in its sample. The V and J genes are TRBV11-1 and TRBJ1-1, with D maybe TRBD1 (6 bases). Germline V CDR1 and CDR2: SGHAT, FQDESV (reference sequence). V dropped 2 bases and J dropped 4 bases, with 11 bases sitting between them. CDR3 size: 14 residues. Written as DNA, the CDR3 is TGTGCCAGCAGCTTATCGGGGGGGGCCACTGAAGCTTTCTTT. It encodes CASSLSGGATEAFF.

This chain links TRBV5-1 with TRBJ2-1; 9 nucleotides agree with TRBD1. The CDR3 runs to 15 residues. Germline V CDR1 and CDR2: SGHRS, YFSETQ. V shed 7 bases, J shed 6 bases, and the junction held 11 bases outside the gene matches. The CDR3 coding sequence is TGCGCCAGCGGAAGGGGACAGGGAGGTTTCAATGAGCAGTTCTTC. As protein: CASGRGQGGFNEQFF.

The chain combines TRBV27 with TRBJ2-5; no reliable D call. The CDR3 is 15 amino acids. Germline V gene lookup returns CDR1 MNHEY and CDR2 SMNVEV (reference sequence). V was shortened by 6 bases and J by 3 bases, with 17 bases between the two germline ends. CDR3 nucleotides: TGTGCCAGCAGGCCCTTCGAGATACCCGAAGAGACCCAGTACTTC. Protein sequence: CASRPFEIPEETQYF.

The chain carries TRBV28 and TRBJ1-6, with a possible D match to TRBD1 (6 bases). The germline CDR1 and CDR2 sequences are MDHEN and SYDVKM. This CDR3 has 16 residues. V shed 4 bases and J shed 7 bases, with 17 bases lying between them. The CDR3 is CASSSTAGQINSPLHF. The CDR3 bases are TGTGCCAGCAGTTCCACGGCCGGACAGATAAATTCACCCCTCCACTTT.

The chain is built from TRBV7-6 and TRBJ1-1, with TRBD1 matching over 10 bases. The CDR3 sequence is 16 residues long. Losses at the gene ends were 5 bases for V and 6 bases for J; bases not matched to a gene: 12. In germline, CDR1 is SGHVS, CDR2 FNYEAQ. This CDR3 is CASSVLGAGQGAEAFF. DNA for the CDR3: TGTGCCAGCAGCGTCCTCGGCGCCGGACAGGGGGCTGAAGCTTTCTTT.

The chain employs TRBV25-1 and TRBJ2-5; the D is unclear. Germline CDR1 reads MGHDK; CDR2 reads SYGVNS. V was pared by 11 bases and J by 0 bases, with 10 bases between. The CDR3 runs to 12 residues. CDR3 region: CASRGHQETQYF. CDR3 coding DNA: TGTGCCTCCCGCGGTCACCAAGAGACCCAGTACTTC.

The rearrangement joins TRBV19 to TRBJ1-4; D gene unclear. Germline-derived CDR1 and CDR2 are LNHDA and SQIVND (reference sequence). V was clipped by 1 base and J by 1 base, with 7 bases between them. There are 15 residues in the CDR3. The CDR3 is CASSIVGRTNEKLFF. The CDR3 DNA follows: TGTGCCAGTAGTATAGTCGGTAGAACTAATGAAAAACTGTTTTTT.

This chain joins TRBV15 and TRBJ1-5, with 8 bases that match TRBD1. The ends lost 8 bases at V and 2 bases at J; junction bases unmatched: 8. The CDR3 extends over 15 amino acids. CDR1 is LNHNV and CDR2 is YYDKDF in the germline V gene (reference sequence). Here the CDR3 DNA reads TGTGCCACCGCAGCCTCGGGACAGGGCAATCAGCCCCAGCATTTT. Its translation: CATAASGQGNQPQHF.

V and J are TRBV12-3 or TRBV12-4 and TRBJ1-1; no definite D call. This CDR3 spans 13 amino acids. V lost 1 base and J 8 bases, leaving 11 bases between the germline ends. The CDR3 sequence is CASSLGAAREAFF. DNA for the CDR3: TGTGCCAGCAGTTTAGGGGCCGCCAGGGAAGCTTTCTTT.